The clone carrying this TCR beta chain was seen many times. Its antigen is as yet unknown. These data originate in a study of T cell repertoires in cytomegalovirus infection. About the research overall: Peptides in the study included HLA-C-restricted and HLA-B-restricted CMV epitopes. It can be stated that public TCR beta signatures indicated CMV infection as well as a matching HLA type.

General study findings and limits: Using cumulative public TCR beta family frequency, the authors identified those who carried CMV together with the relevant HLA. Clonotype analysis showed dominance of the ex vivo response by HLA-C-restricted CMV-specific TCR beta clonotypes.

TCRdb independently ran MiXCR on the reads; one entry per CDR3 protein. The data show about 830,000 distinct CDR3 sequences, with roughly 33% seen just once and about an eighth held by the top ten. CDR1 is SEHNR and CDR2 is FQNEAQ in the germline V gene (reference sequence). The CDR3 length is 15 residues. V was cut by 2 bases and J by 0 bases, with 11 bases left in between. This sequence was found in a human donor in good health (CMV status not recorded). Some clones in this sample may be carry-over from other donors' samples. The sequenced sample was cultured CD8+ T cells from PBMCs, obtained from culture after CMV antigen stimulation. The chain carries TRBV7-9 and TRBJ2-7; D not resolved. CDR3 nucleotide sequence: TGTGCCAGCAGCTTATCCTCCCTAAGCTCCTACGAGCAGTACTTC. It is translated as CASSLSSLSSYEQYF.